This T cell receptor (beta chain) stems from a study of T cell repertoires in cytomegalovirus infection. This clonotype appeared once. As yet, its antigen is unknown. One entry per CDR3 protein results from TCRdb running MiXCR on the reads. Of some 500,000 distinct CDR3 sequences in the sample, 35% to 50% were seen once. Sequencing was performed on cultured PBMCs, taken from culture after CMV antigen stimulation. The sequence derives from a human donor in good health (CMV status not recorded). Some clones in this sample may be carry-over from other donors' samples.

The CDR3, as DNA: TGTGCCAGCAGCAAACTAGCGGGAGGTATCTACGAGCAGTACGTC. This encodes CASSKLAGGIYEQYV. This chain joins TRBV7-2 and TRBJ2-7, with 12 bases matching TRBD2. Germline CDR1 reads SGHTA; CDR2 reads FQGNSA. J gave up 3 bases and V 5 bases, and 5 bases lay outside the gene matches. This CDR3 contains 15 residues.